One and the same sample provided the 21 T cell receptor beta chains below, sequenced in a study of T cells in Graves' hyperthyroidism and ophthalmopathy. The source material, RNA transcripts, was used to amplify TCR beta CDR3 regions. HTBI primers drove first-round RT-PCR of the TCR CDR3. TCRdb re-derived calls from the multiplex PCR reads in MiXCR, one entry per CDR3 protein. The sample has about 200,000 distinct CDR3 sequences, about 17% seen once. Specimen: blood. Receptor source: a woman between 45 and 60 years old with Graves' hyperthyroidism.

This clonotype has at least ten counts. The chain recombines TRBV9 with TRBJ2-5; 8 positions agree with TRBD2. Germline V CDR1 and CDR2: SGDLS, YYNGEE. V was pared by 3 bases and J by 4 bases, with 8 bases of the junction left unmatched. The CDR3 has 15 amino acids. The CDR3 reads CASSGPLSGRETQYF. As DNA, the CDR3 is TGTGCCAGCAGCGGCCCCCTCAGCGGGAGAGAGACCCAGTACTTC. The full variable domain, in which reference TRBV9 and TRBJ2-5 provide the parts outside the CDR3, is DSGVTQTPKHLITATGQRVTLRCSPRSGDLSVYWYQQSLDQGLQFLIQYYNGEERAKGNILERFSAQQFPDLHSELNLSSLELGDSALYFCASSGPLSGRETQYFGPGTRLLVL.

In this sample, this clonotype turned up many times. The chain uses TRBV11-2 and TRBJ2-3, with D perhaps given as TRBD1 or TRBD2 (6 bases each). The CDR3 is 17 amino acids. The V and J ends lost 1 base and 4 bases respectively, with 18 bases between them. CDR1 is SGHAT, CDR2 FQNNGV, per germline. CDR3 sequence (DNA): TGTGCCAGCAGCTTAGTTCCCGGGGGCAGGTTGTCAGATACGCAGTATTTT. It yields the protein CASSLVPGGRLSDTQYF.

This clonotype occurred many times. The chain combines TRBV2 with TRBJ1-6; D not certain. Trimming removed 10 bases from V and 8 bases from J, with 27 bases in between. Germline assignment: CDR1 SNHLY and CDR2 FYNNEI. This CDR3 is 17 amino acids long. The CDR3 nucleotides are TGTGCCACCGTCCCCAAGGCAACGGGATGGTATGATTCACCCCTCCACTTT. Its protein product is CATVPKATGWYDSPLHF. The whole variable domain, filled in from reference TRBV2 and TRBJ1-6, reads EPEVTQTPSHQVTQMGQEVILRCVPISNHLYFYWYRQILGQKVEFLVSFYNNEISEKSEIFDDQFSVERPDGSNFTLKIRSTKLEDSAMYFCATVPKATGWYDSPLHFGNGTRLTVT.

This clonotype was seen a few times. In DNA, the CDR3 is TGTGCCAGCATATTGACTAGCGGGATAGACAATGAGCAGTTCTTC. Translating gives CASILTSGIDNEQFF. The chain links TRBV12-3 or TRBV12-4 to TRBJ2-1; 11 positions match TRBD2. This CDR3 has 15 residues. The junction had 7 bases not matched to a gene; V was cut back by 7 bases and J by 5 bases.

This clonotype was recorded many times. Written as DNA, the CDR3 is TGCGCCAGCAGCTTGGCCTTAAGCACAGATACGCAGTATTTT. Translating it yields CASSLALSTDTQYF. This chain joins TRBV5-1 and TRBJ2-3, with no clear D. Germline V CDR1 and CDR2: SGHRS, YFSETQ. The CDR3 runs 14 residues. Trimming shortened V by 0 bases and J by 0 bases, and 5 bases separated the two germline ends.

V gene TRBV18 combines with J gene TRBJ2-3; D is uncertain. With 0 bases removed from V and 4 bases from J, the gap between germline ends came to 8 bases. The CDR3 spans 14 residues. CDR1 and CDR2 from the germline V gene are KGHSH and LQKENI. CDR3 DNA sequence: TGTGCCAGCTCACCACCGGTGACTGCAGATACGCAGTATTTT. Protein: CASSPPVTADTQYF.

The genes are TRBV6-2 or TRBV6-3 and TRBJ2-1, with 11 bases matching TRBD2. There are 18 residues in the CDR3. V lost 7 bases to trimming and J lost 8 bases; unmatched junction nucleotides: 19. Looked up from germline, CDR1 is MNHEY and CDR2 is SVGEGT. CDR3 sequence reads: CASKGLRLAGGPGDEQFF. The CDR3 DNA reads as TGTGCCAGCAAAGGTCTGAGGCTAGCGGGAGGCCCCGGCGATGAGCAGTTCTTC.

The chain employs TRBV19 and TRBJ2-1; 10 bases fit TRBD2. Unmatched junction bases numbered 4, after V lost 5 bases and J lost 3 bases. The CDR3 spans 15 residues. Germline CDR1 LNHDA, CDR2 SQIVND (reference sequence). The chain's CDR3 is CASSVAGGGYNEQFF. For the CDR3, the DNA is TGTGCCAGTAGTGTAGCGGGAGGAGGCTACAATGAGCAGTTCTTC. Looking up the rest from reference TRBV19 and TRBJ2-1 gives the full variable domain: DGGITQSPKYLFRKEGQNVTLSCEQNLNHDAMYWYRQDPGQGLRLIYYSQIVNDFQKGDIAEGYSVSREKKESFPLTVTSAQKNPTAFYLCASSVAGGGYNEQFFGPGTRLTVL.

Worth noting for this clonotype: Being one base from a much bigger clone, this may be a read error. The chain links TRBV6-1 to TRBJ1-1; D not certain. The CDR3 is 14 amino acids. From germline, CDR1 is MNHNS and CDR2 SASEGT. Trimming removed 5 bases from V and 5 bases from J, with 15 bases in between. As DNA, the CDR3 is TGTGCCAGCAGTCCCGGGATAGGTCGGACTGAAGCTTTCTTT. This encodes CASSPGIGRTEAFF.

This chain links TRBV7-2 with TRBJ2-6, with D perhaps TRBD1 (6 bases). V gave up 5 bases and J gave up 2 bases, with 22 bases separating them. The CDR3 extends over 19 amino acids. The germline V gene has CDR1 SGHTA and CDR2 FQGNSA. CDR3: CASSPYLTGTTPGANVLTF. CDR3 nucleotide sequence: TGTGCCAGCAGCCCTTATCTTACAGGGACCACCCCTGGGGCCAACGTCCTGACTTTC. The full variable domain, its missing parts supplied by reference TRBV7-2 and TRBJ2-6, is GAGVSQSPSNKVTEKGKDVELRCDPISGHTALYWYRQSLGQGLEFLIYFQGNSAPDKSGLPSDRFSAERTGGSVSTLTIQRTQQEDSAVYLCASSPYLTGTTPGANVLTFGAGSRLTVL.

The chain has TRBV9 and TRBJ2-2; possible D gene TRBD2, 5 bases. CDR1 and CDR2 (germline): SGDLS, YYNGEE. The CDR3 runs to 16 residues. V was trimmed by 3 bases and J by 6 bases, leaving 18 bases between them. The CDR3 loop is CASSARGGRTPGELFF. For the CDR3, the DNA is TGTGCCAGCAGCGCCCGAGGAGGACGGACCCCCGGGGAGCTGTTTTTT.

This clonotype came up many times. This chain connects TRBV7-9 to TRBJ2-7, with D uncertain. V shed 8 bases and J shed 4 bases, with 6 bases lying between them. The V gene's germline CDR1 is SEHNR and CDR2 FQNEAQ (reference sequence). This CDR3 has 10 amino acids. Written as DNA, the CDR3 is TGTGCCAGCCCGGGTTACGAGCAGTACTTC. It is translated as CASPGYEQYF.

This sequence joins TRBV3-1 and TRBJ1-2; 9 nucleotides agree with TRBD1. V trimming: 4 bases; J trimming: 4 bases; junction bases outside the gene matches: 10. Germline V gene sequence: CDR1 LGHDT, CDR2 YNNKEL (reference sequence). CDR3 length equals 16 residues. CDR3 sequence: CASSRAGTGKSYGYTF. For the CDR3, the DNA is TGTGCCAGCAGCCGGGCCGGGACAGGGAAATCCTATGGCTACACCTTC.

This clonotype was found many times. The chain couples TRBV28 to TRBJ2-5, with TRBD1 as a possible D gene (5 bases). Trimming took 4 bases from V and 4 from J, leaving 13 bases between them. Germline V gives CDR1 MDHEN, CDR2 SYDVKM. This CDR3 has 14 amino acids. The CDR3 region has the DNA TGTGCCAGCAGTTCCCAACAGGCTCGAGAGACCCAGTACTTC. Translating it yields CASSSQQARETQYF. Full variable domain (rest looked up from reference TRBV28 and TRBJ2-5): DVKVTQSSRYLVKRTGEKVFLECVQDMDHENMFWYRQDPGLGLRLIYFSYDVKMKEKGDIPEGYSVSREKKERFSLILESASTNQTSMYLCASSSQQARETQYFGPGTRLLVL.

The rearrangement links TRBV9 to TRBJ2-7; D ambiguous. The CDR3 is 14 residues long. V shed 4 bases and J shed 4 bases, with 15 bases lying between them. CDR1 is SGDLS and CDR2 is YYNGEE in the germline V gene. CDR3 in amino acids: CASSPSSWEYEQYF. Here the CDR3 DNA reads TGTGCCAGCAGCCCCTCAAGTTGGGAATACGAGCAGTACTTC. Filled out from reference TRBV9 and TRBJ2-7, the complete variable domain reads DSGVTQTPKHLITATGQRVTLRCSPRSGDLSVYWYQQSLDQGLQFLIQYYNGEERAKGNILERFSAQQFPDLHSELNLSSLELGDSALYFCASSPSSWEYEQYFGPGTRLTVT.

This clonotype was recorded many times. This chain uses TRBV12-3 or TRBV12-4 with TRBJ2-2; unclear D gene. Trimming removed 1 base from V and 6 bases from J, with 12 bases in between. The CDR3 is 15 amino acids. The CDR3 DNA reads TGTGCCAGCAGTTTAGGGCAGGAAGAATCCGGGGAGCTGTTTTTT. Amino acid sequence: CASSLGQEESGELFF.

V is TRBV4-2 and J is TRBJ1-2; D ambiguous. Trimming cost V 0 bases and J 6 bases, with 8 bases left between them. Germline V gene lookup returns CDR1 LGHNA and CDR2 YNFKEQ. The CDR3 has 13 residues. The CDR3 spells CASSQEELNGYTF. For the CDR3, the DNA is TGTGCCAGCAGCCAAGAGGAACTGAATGGCTACACCTTC.

In this sample, this clonotype turned up many times. V gene TRBV28 combines with J gene TRBJ2-7; no clear D. From germline, CDR1 is MDHEN and CDR2 SYDVKM. Trimming left V 6 bases short and J 3 bases short, with 9 bases between. The CDR3 length is 12 residues. The CDR3 sequence is CASSIGRYEQYF. The DNA of the CDR3 is TGTGCCAGCAGCATAGGACGCTACGAGCAGTACTTC.

This clonotype appeared a single time. CDR3 region: CSAEGQGSTDTQYF. Here the CDR3 DNA reads TGCAGTGCCGAGGGACAGGGGAGCACAGATACGCAGTATTTT. J is TRBJ2-3 and V is TRBV20-1; 10 bases agree with TRBD1. Trimming removed 6 bases from V and 0 bases from J; junction bases left unmatched: 3. The germline CDR1 and CDR2 sequences are DFQATT and SNEGSKA (reference sequence). This CDR3 spans 14 amino acids.

At least ten counts were recorded for this clonotype. The chain uses TRBV20-1 and TRBJ2-5; 10 bases line up with TRBD2. Germline V gene sequence: CDR1 DFQATT, CDR2 SNEGSKA (reference sequence). The length of the CDR3 is 15 residues. V shed 3 bases, J shed 2 bases, and the junction held 6 bases outside the gene matches. CDR3 residues: CSARSLAGAQETQYF. The CDR3 DNA is TGCAGTGCTAGGTCCCTAGCGGGGGCGCAAGAGACCCAGTACTTC.

This clonotype was counted between two and nine times. This chain links TRBV5-5 with TRBJ2-5, with D possibly matching TRBD1 (5 bases). CDR1 is SGHKS and CDR2 is YYEKEE in the germline V gene (reference sequence). The CDR3 contains 15 residues. Trimming left V 2 bases short and J 5 bases short, with 16 bases between. This chain's CDR3 is CASSLGLTVQETQYF. For the CDR3, the DNA is TGTGCCAGCAGCTTAGGATTGACAGTCCAGGAGACCCAGTACTTC. Using reference TRBV5-5 and TRBJ2-5 for the parts outside the CDR3, the full variable domain is DAGVTQSPTHLIKTRGQQVTLRCSPISGHKSVSWYQQVLGQGPQFIFQYYEKEERGRGNFPDRFSARQFPNYSSELNVNALLLGDSALYLCASSLGLTVQETQYFGPGTRLLVL.